The 4 T cell receptor beta chains below all came from one sample that was sequenced in a study of CD8 T cells in Susac syndrome. Reverse transcription of roughly 0.45 to 1 ug RNA was performed with random hexamers. TCRdb used MiXCR to reprocess the immunoSEQ multiplex PCR reads, holding one entry per CDR3 protein. The table has roughly 200,000 distinct CDR3 sequences, 85% to 95% seen once. The sequenced sample was CD8+ T cells from PBMCs. The receptors stem from a human donor with multiple sclerosis.

Only one count was recorded for this clonotype. This sequence joins TRBV15 and TRBJ2-1; TRBD1 matches at 9 bases. The V gene end was trimmed by 1 base and the J gene end by 10 bases; junction bases not matched to a gene: 2. The CDR3 extends over 13 amino acids. Germline CDR1 is LNHNV and CDR2 is YYDKDF (reference sequence). The CDR3, as DNA: TGTGCCACCAGCAGAGCAACAGGGGGCGAGCAGTTCTTC. This encodes CATSRATGGEQFF. The full variable domain, its missing parts supplied by reference TRBV15 and TRBJ2-1, is DAMVIQNPRYQVTQFGKPVTLSCSQTLNHNVMYWYQQKSSQAPKLLFHYYDKDFNNEADTPDNFQSRRPNTSFCFLDIRSPGLGDTAMYLCATSRATGGEQFFGPGTRLTVL.

The V call is TRBV20-1, the J call TRBJ2-7; D is ambiguous. Germline V lookup: CDR1 DFQATT, CDR2 SNEGSKA (reference sequence). Between the trimmed V and J ends, which lost 5 bases and 3 bases, there was a span of 20 bases. This CDR3 has 15 amino acids. CDR3 nucleotide sequence: TGCAGTGCTCGCCCGAGGTGGAACGGGCTCTACGAGCAGTACTTC. This codes for CSARPRWNGLYEQYF.

This chain joins TRBV4-1 and TRBJ2-5; D is undetermined. V dropped 2 bases and J dropped 1 base, with 11 bases sitting between them. Germline CDR1 is MGHRA and CDR2 is YSYEKL. The CDR3 covers 15 residues. The CDR3 protein is CASSQNGNFQETQYF. The CDR3 nucleotides are TGCGCCAGCAGCCAAAACGGAAACTTCCAAGAGACCCAGTACTTC.

The chain has TRBV9 and TRBJ2-1; D uncertain. The CDR3 is 15 residues long. Per the germline V gene, CDR1 is SGDLS and CDR2 is YYNGEE. The V gene lost 1 base and the J gene lost 7 bases, with 15 bases spanning the gap. The DNA for the CDR3 is TGTGCCAGCAGCGTATACTTTGCGCCTACAAATGAGCAGTTCTTC. Amino acid sequence: CASSVYFAPTNEQFF.